The next 23 T cell receptor beta chains were all read from a single sample in a study of blood T cell repertoires in COVID-19. Data came from immunoSEQ multiplex PCR; TCRdb stores just in-frame clones and leaves some out. This sample has 250,000 or so clones, with roughly 90% found just once. The sequenced sample consisted of peripheral blood. The receptors come from a woman in her fifties or sixties with COVID-19, enrolled during active disease.

J is TRBJ1-1 and V is TRBV12-3 or TRBV12-4, with no clear D. The ends were cut back, 3 bases at V and 4 bases at J, with 9 bases in the middle. This CDR3 contains 13 residues. The CDR3, as DNA: TGTGCCAGCAGTTTGGGCAGTCGCACTGAAGCTTTCTTT. Protein: CASSLGSRTEAFF.

This sequence joins TRBV11-3 and TRBJ2-1; 9 bases agree with TRBD2. Unmatched junction bases numbered 8, after V lost 5 bases and J lost 6 bases. CDR3 length: 15 amino acids. Germline lookup yields CDR1 SGHNT and CDR2 YENEEA. The CDR3 here is CASSTRGGPFNEQFF. The DNA for the CDR3 is TGTGCCAGCAGCACGCGGGGGGGCCCCTTCAATGAGCAGTTCTTC.

The chain is built from TRBV6-6 and TRBJ2-7; 10 bases are a match to TRBD2. The trim removed 7 bases at V and 4 bases at J, leaving 10 bases unmatched. CDR3 length: 15 amino acids. Per germline, CDR1 MNHNY and CDR2 SVGAGI (reference sequence). The CDR3, as DNA: TGTGCCAGCATTCTAACAGCGGGGGGGTCGTACGAGCAGTACTTC. This encodes CASILTAGGSYEQYF.

V usage is TRBV19 and J usage is TRBJ1-1; 11 positions match TRBD1. The V segment lost 1 base and the J segment 3 bases; nucleotides outside the gene matches: 1. Germline V gene lookup returns CDR1 LNHDA and CDR2 SQIVND (reference sequence). The CDR3 loop spans 15 amino acids. Here the CDR3 reads CASSIGTGGYTEAFF. The CDR3 DNA reads as TGTGCCAGTAGTATAGGGACAGGGGGCTACACTGAAGCTTTCTTT. Looking up the rest from reference TRBV19 and TRBJ1-1 gives the full variable domain: DGGITQSPKYLFRKEGQNVTLSCEQNLNHDAMYWYRQDPGQGLRLIYYSQIVNDFQKGDIAEGYSVSREKKESFPLTVTSAQKNPTAFYLCASSIGTGGYTEAFFGQGTRLTVV.

This clone was seen only a few times. The chain links TRBV4-3 to TRBJ1-5; D possibly corresponds to TRBD1 (5 bases). The CDR3 loop spans 17 amino acids. Germline CDR1 reads LGHNA; CDR2 reads YSLEER. The germline V and J ends were trimmed by 0 bases and 6 bases, with 18 bases remaining between them. Written as DNA, the CDR3 is TGCGCCAGCAGCCAAGATGGCCGTATGGGGCGTTGTCAGCCCCAGCATTTT. The encoded protein is CASSQDGRMGRCQPQHF.

The genes are TRBV5-1 and TRBJ1-2; D is perhaps TRBD1 (6 bases). The V end was cut by 5 bases, the J end by 4 bases, with 15 bases between. Germline CDR1 and CDR2: SGHRS and YFSETQ. This CDR3 region has 14 residues. Here the CDR3 reads CASSTGNGGYGYTF. DNA of the CDR3: TGCGCCAGCAGTACAGGGAATGGGGGCTATGGCTACACCTTC.

This rearrangement joins TRBV7-6 to TRBJ2-1, with TRBD2 as a possible D gene (7 bases). This CDR3 is built from 15 residues. Germline CDR1 is SGHVS and CDR2 is FNYEAQ. V was shortened by 2 bases and J by 2 bases, with 10 bases between the two germline ends. The CDR3 bases are TGTGCCAGCAGCTTAAGGGGGGGGGCCTACAATGAGCAGTTCTTC. This translates into CASSLRGGAYNEQFF. The full variable domain, in which reference TRBV7-6 and TRBJ2-1 provide the parts outside the CDR3, is GAGVSQSPRYKVTKRGQDVALRCDPISGHVSLYWYRQALGQGPEFLTYFNYEAQQDKSGLPNDRFSAERPEGSISTLTIQRTEQRDSAMYRCASSLRGGAYNEQFFGPGTRLTVL.

This chain links TRBV6-2 or TRBV6-3 with TRBJ2-3; 9 positions agree with TRBD1. Per germline, CDR1 MNHEY and CDR2 SVGEGT. The CDR3 loop spans 16 amino acids. Trimming took 5 bases from V and 2 from J; bases not matched to a gene: 8. This chain's CDR3 is CASSRTGALSTDTQYF. Here the CDR3 DNA reads TGTGCCAGCAGTCGGACAGGGGCTCTCTCCACAGATACGCAGTATTTT.

This chain links TRBV5-6 with TRBJ2-7; TRBD2 aligns across 8 bases. The CDR3 has 14 amino acids. V trimming: 1 base; J trimming: 3 bases; junction bases outside the gene matches: 3. CDR1 and CDR2 from the germline V gene are SGHDT and YYEEEE. DNA of the CDR3: TGTGCCAGCAGCTTGACGGGGGGGAACTACGAGCAGTACTTC. It yields the protein CASSLTGGNYEQYF.

The V gene is TRBV19, the J gene TRBJ1-1; 8 bases match TRBD1. The V and J ends lost 5 bases and 5 bases, in that order; junction bases with no gene match: 7. Germline values: CDR1 LNHDA, CDR2 SQIVND (reference sequence). CDR3 length: 14 residues. CDR3 nucleotide sequence: TGTGCCAGTAGTTTCAGGGGGCCGGAGACTGAAGCTTTCTTT. Its translation: CASSFRGPETEAFF. Full variable domain (rest looked up from reference TRBV19 and TRBJ1-1): DGGITQSPKYLFRKEGQNVTLSCEQNLNHDAMYWYRQDPGQGLRLIYYSQIVNDFQKGDIAEGYSVSREKKESFPLTVTSAQKNPTAFYLCASSFRGPETEAFFGQGTRLTVV.

The rearrangement joins TRBV9 to TRBJ2-2, with D perhaps matching TRBD1 (5 bases). Germline CDR1 reads SGDLS; CDR2 reads YYNGEE. Trimming shortened V by 4 bases and J by 2 bases, and 9 bases separated the two germline ends. The CDR3 contains 14 residues. Here the CDR3 DNA reads TGTGCCAGCAGCCCAGGGATTAACACCGGGGAGCTGTTTTTT. It codes for CASSPGINTGELFF.

J is TRBJ2-2 and V is TRBV19, with 9 bases fitting TRBD2. The CDR3 is 17 residues long. V shed 10 bases, J shed 2 bases, and the junction held 14 bases outside the gene matches. Germline assignment: CDR1 LNHDA and CDR2 SQIVND (reference sequence). This CDR3 reads CATRGSGGQENTGELFF. The CDR3 DNA reads TGTGCCACCCGGGGAAGCGGGGGGCAGGAAAACACCGGGGAGCTGTTTTTT.

Only one count was recorded for this clone. The chain carries TRBV9 and TRBJ2-2, with D unclear. The V and J ends lost 3 bases and 3 bases respectively, with 3 bases between them. This CDR3 region has 12 residues. Germline-derived CDR1 and CDR2 are SGDLS and YYNGEE. The DNA of the CDR3 is TGTGCCAGCAGCGGCGACACCGGGGAGCTGTTTTTT. Its translation is CASSGDTGELFF.

The chain joins TRBV4-3 to TRBJ1-1, with a weak D call TRBD1 (5 bases). Germline-derived CDR1 and CDR2 are LGHNA and YSLEER. The CDR3 sequence is 16 residues long. Trimming pared 1 base from V and 3 bases from J, leaving 15 bases between. CDR3 bases: TGCGCCAGCAGCCAAGTTTCAGGGAACGGCGACACTGAAGCTTTCTTT. This encodes CASSQVSGNGDTEAFF.

The chain couples TRBV7-2 to TRBJ2-1; D is uncertain. V was clipped by 5 bases and J by 8 bases, with 10 bases between them. The CDR3 runs 12 residues. Germline CDR1 reads SGHTA; CDR2 reads FQGNSA. The CDR3 DNA is TGTGCCAGCAGCCTCCCAGTGGATGAGCAGTTCTTC. Amino acid sequence: CASSLPVDEQFF.

This chain uses TRBV4-1 with TRBJ2-7; 9 positions agree with TRBD1. The germline V gene has CDR1 MGHRA and CDR2 YSYEKL. The CDR3 is made up of 15 amino acids. Losses at the gene ends were 4 bases for V and 3 bases for J; bases not matched to a gene: 7. The CDR3 loop reads CASSLQPGQGYEQYF. DNA of the CDR3: TGCGCCAGCAGCCTACAACCGGGACAGGGCTACGAGCAGTACTTC.

This clone was recorded only once. The V and J genes are TRBV19 and TRBJ2-7; 11 positions agree with TRBD1. CDR1 and CDR2 from the germline V gene are LNHDA and SQIVND (reference sequence). V gave up 6 bases and J gave up 4 bases; unmatched junction bases: 11. The CDR3 totals 16 residues. The CDR3 region is CASSRGRDRGSYEQYF. In nucleotides, the CDR3 is TGTGCCAGTAGCCGAGGACGGGACAGGGGGTCGTACGAGCAGTACTTC.

The chain combines TRBV30 with TRBJ1-2, with no clear D. The germline gives CDR1 GTSNPN, CDR2 SVGIG (reference sequence). The V and J ends lost 8 bases and 2 bases respectively, with 12 bases between them. The CDR3 extends over 12 amino acids. The CDR3: CALAGGNYGYTF. In nucleotides, the CDR3 is TGTGCCCTGGCGGGAGGGAACTATGGCTACACCTTC.

The rearrangement joins TRBV7-2 to TRBJ2-7, with D unresolved. Between the trimmed V and J ends, which lost 5 bases and 0 bases, there was a span of 11 bases. CDR3 length: 14 amino acids. Germline assignment: CDR1 SGHTA and CDR2 FQGNSA. The CDR3 DNA sequence: TGTGCCAGCAGCAGCATCCCTAACTCCTACGAGCAGTACTTC. This sequence encodes CASSSIPNSYEQYF.

CDR3 in DNA: TGTGCCAGCAAATACCGGGGGGGCACAGATACGCAGTATTTT. Translation: CASKYRGGTDTQYF. The gene calls are TRBV7-2 and TRBJ2-3; 7 bases agree with TRBD2. Germline V CDR1 and CDR2: SGHTA, FQGNSA. V gave up 7 bases and J gave up 1 base; unmatched junction bases: 5. CDR3 length: 14 residues.

This clone has just one count. The V gene is TRBV28, the J gene TRBJ1-2, with 8 nucleotides matching TRBD1. With V trimmed by 5 bases and J by 3 bases, 14 bases remained unmatched. Per the germline V gene, CDR1 is MDHEN and CDR2 is SYDVKM. The CDR3 has 17 amino acids. The CDR3 sequence is CASSQLLQGEADYGYTF. The CDR3 DNA follows: TGTGCCAGCAGTCAACTATTACAGGGGGAGGCGGACTATGGCTACACCTTC.

V gene TRBV5-4 combines with J gene TRBJ2-1, with D possibly TRBD2 on 6 matching bases. V was clipped by 6 bases and J by 10 bases, with 11 bases between them. CDR3 length equals 11 residues. CDR1 is SGHNT, CDR2 YYREEE, per germline (reference sequence). The CDR3 loop is CASNQGLEQFF. CDR3 nucleotides: TGTGCCAGCAACCAGGGACTGGAGCAGTTCTTC.

The gene calls are TRBV2 and TRBJ2-1; possible D gene TRBD1, 6 bases. Trimming took 4 bases from V and 5 from J, leaving 21 bases between them. CDR3 length equals 17 residues. CDR1 is SNHLY and CDR2 is FYNNEI in the germline V gene. The CDR3 DNA reads as TGTGCCAGCAGTGGGGCAGGGGTCCATCTAAAGGACAATGAGCAGTTCTTC. Translating gives CASSGAGVHLKDNEQFF.